This is a list of T cell receptor beta chains from one sample in a study of T cells in Graves' hyperthyroidism and ophthalmopathy. TCRdb processed the multiplex PCR reads anew with MiXCR; each CDR3 protein has one entry. The sample yields nearly 750,000 distinct CDR3 sequences, roughly a third seen once. Sequencing was performed on blood. These receptors originate from a woman aged 40-49 years with Graves' hyperthyroidism. The CDR3 runs from the conserved cysteine through the conserved F or W. D genes are given only for firm matches. For some rows the clone size is stated as once, few or many, or as a class when expanded; others skip it.

D | J | V | size | DNA | CDR3
. | TRBJ1-1 | TRBV7-2 | . | TGTGCCAGCAGCCAATGGGACGGAGTAGAAGCTTTCTTT | CASSQWDGVEAFF
. | TRBJ2-6 | TRBV10-3 | . | TGTGCCTGCGCGGGCGCCGCTGGGGCCAACGTCCTGACTTTC | CACAGAAGANVLTF
. | TRBJ2-7 | TRBV14 | . | TGTGCCAGCAGCCAAGATCAGTCGCAGGCCCCCTCTTGGGAGCAGTACTTC | CASSQDQSQAPSWEQYF
TRBD2 | TRBJ2-7 | TRBV7-6 | many | TGTGCCAGCAGCTCCGAGACTAGCTCCGAGCAGTACTTC | CASSSETSSEQYF
. | TRBJ2-5 | TRBV29-1 | many | TGCAGCGTCGACGTGGGGGGGCGTGGGGAGACCCAGTACTTC | CSVDVGGRGETQYF
TRBD1 | TRBJ2-7 | TRBV2 | . | TGTGCCAGCAGTGACGGGACAGGGCCTATTTTATACGAGCAGTACTTC | CASSDGTGPILYEQYF
. | TRBJ2-5 | TRBV7-2 | many | TGTGCCAGCAGCTTAGTGGCAGGAAATTCCCAAGAGACCCAGTACTTC | CASSLVAGNSQETQYF
TRBD1 | TRBJ1-1 | TRBV29-1 | medium-sized | TGCAGCGTCAGGACAGGGAACACTGAAGCTTTCTTT | CSVRTGNTEAFF
. | TRBJ2-5 | TRBV7-7 | many | TGTGCTAGCAGCTCGGGACGGAATCAAGAGACCCAGTACTTC | CASSSGRNQETQYF
. | TRBJ1-3 | TRBV7-2 | few | TGCGCCAGCAGCCAAGAATCGGGCGGTAGCTCTGGAAACACCATATATTTT | CASSQESGGSSGNTIYF
. | TRBJ2-5 | TRBV7-8 | many | TGTGCCAGCAGCTTAGTACCAGCCCAAGGGGAGACCCAGTACTTC | CASSLVPAQGETQYF
TRBD2 | TRBJ2-1 | TRBV7-3 | . | TGTGCTAGCAGCTCGTCGACTAGCGGGAGGGGCAATGAGCAGTTCTTC | CASSSSTSGRGNEQFF
. | TRBJ1-1 | TRBV7-2 | . | TGTGCCAGCAGCTTAGTTAACAGTGGATACACTGAAGCTTTCTTT | CASSLVNSGYTEAFF
. | TRBJ1-2 | TRBV20-1 | . | TGCAGTGCTAGGCATCCTACTAACTATGGCTACACCTTC | CSARHPTNYGYTF
. | TRBJ1-1 | TRBV7-9 | few | TGTGCCAGCAGCTCCGACTGGGGCAGGGCTCTCGCTTTCTTT | CASSSDWGRALAFF
. | TRBJ1-1 | TRBV4-3 | few | TGCGCCAGCAGCGAATATGGGGCCACTGAAGCTTTCTTT | CASSEYGATEAFF
. | TRBJ1-6 | TRBV28 | . | TGTGCCAGCAGTTCCCCGTCGGGGGTTTCACCCCTCCACTTT | CASSSPSGVSPLHF
. | TRBJ1-5 | TRBV6-5 | many | TGTGCCAGCAGTTTCCGCTTCAATCAGCCCCAGCATTTT | CASSFRFNQPQHF
. | TRBJ2-7 | TRBV4-3 | many | TGCGCCAGCAGCCAAGATTTAATGAGCAGTTCCTCCTACGAGCAGTACTTC | CASSQDLMSSSSYEQYF
. | TRBJ2-5 | TRBV7-9 | . | TGTGCCAGCAGCAGGCGGAACCAAGAGACCCAGTACTTC | CASSRRNQETQYF
. | TRBJ1-2 | TRBV7-9 | many | TGTGCCAGCAGCTTAGCGCGGGACTCCCCATCCAGGGATGGCTACACCTTC | CASSLARDSPSRDGYTF
. | TRBJ1-1 | TRBV11-2 | few | TGTGCCAGCAGCTTAGATCTAAGGCTCGATGAAGCTTTCTTT | CASSLDLRLDEAFF
. | TRBJ1-1 | TRBV6-2/TRBV6-3 | . | TGTGCCAGCAGTTCCGCCAAGACAGAAGGGGAGGCTGAAGCTTTCTTT | CASSSAKTEGEAEAFF
TRBD1 | TRBJ1-2 | TRBV19 | many | TGTGCCAGTGACAGGACAGGCGACTATGGCTACACCTTC | CASDRTGDYGYTF
TRBD1 | TRBJ1-1 | TRBV5-6 | . | TGTGCCAGCAGCCTAATCCCCGGACAGGGTAGGACTGAAGCTTTCTTT | CASSLIPGQGRTEAFF
. | TRBJ1-3 | TRBV4-1 | . | TGCGCCAGCAGCCAAGTCAGAGGGGCTGGAAACACCATATATTTT | CASSQVRGAGNTIYF
. | TRBJ1-3 | TRBV7-9 | many | TGTGCCAGCAGGAGCTCCTCTGGAAACACCATATATTTT | CASRSSSGNTIYF
TRBD1 | TRBJ1-1 | TRBV10-3 | . | TGTGCCATCAGGCAGAGACAGGGGGCTTTCTTT | CAIRQRQGAFF
. | TRBJ1-5 | TRBV20-1 | once | TGCAGTGCTAGGCAGGGCCTGGGGCAGCCCCAGCATTTT | CSARQGLGQPQHF
. | TRBJ1-1 | TRBV10-2 | . | TGTGCCAGCAGCCAAGGCAGCACGAACACTGAAGCTTCCTTT | CASSQGSTNTEASF
. | TRBJ2-7 | TRBV12-3/TRBV12-4 | few | TGTGCCAGCTCAGCCGACAGCTCCTACGAGCAGTACTTC | CASSADSSYEQYF
TRBD1 | TRBJ2-7 | TRBV10-2 | few | TGTGCCAGCAGTACCGGGACAGGAGCCTGGGAGCAGTACTTC | CASSTGTGAWEQYF
. | TRBJ2-3 | TRBV7-8 | . | TGTGCCAGCAGCACAAACACAGATACGCAGTATTTT | CASSTNTDTQYF
TRBD1 | TRBJ1-2 | TRBV9 | . | TGTGCCAGCAGCGTAGACGCGGGACAGGGGAACTATGGCTACACCTTC | CASSVDAGQGNYGYTF
. | TRBJ1-6 | TRBV20-1 | . | TGCAGTGCCTCGAGGGACACAAACATTTCACCCCTCCACTTT | CSASRDTNISPLHF
. | TRBJ1-4 | TRBV11-1 | . | TGTGCCAGCAGTGTAACCGCGGGGGGCGCCGGTGAAAAACTGTCTTTT | CASSVTAGGAGEKLSF
. | TRBJ1-4 | TRBV2 | . | TGTGCCAGCAGTGGGCAGGGAAGCTCTGGGGGAAAACTGTTTTTT | CASSGQGSSGGKLFF
TRBD2 | TRBJ2-5 | TRBV9 | few | TGTGCCTCTGGAACCTCGGGGGGTTGGATCAAGTTAGAGACCCAGTACTTC | CASGTSGGWIKLETQYF
. | TRBJ1-5 | TRBV7-2 | . | TGTGCCAGCAGCTTACTGGTCCATCAGCCCCAGCATTTT | CASSLLVHQPQHF
. | TRBJ2-7 | TRBV9 | . | TGTGCCAGCAGCCAGTTCGGTGGCAGCTCCTACGAGCAGTACTTC | CASSQFGGSSYEQYF
. | TRBJ1-4 | TRBV7-2 | many | TGTGCCAGCAGCTTTAACAGTGCAACTAATGAAAAACTGTTTTTT | CASSFNSATNEKLFF
. | TRBJ1-1 | TRBV20-1 | few | TGCAGTGCTAGGATCAGGGGTCAAAGCACTGAAGCTTTCTTT | CSARIRGQSTEAFF
TRBD1 | TRBJ1-2 | TRBV7-9 | many | TGTGCCAGCAGCTCCTACAGGGACAGTAACTATGGCTACACCTTC | CASSSYRDSNYGYTF
. | TRBJ1-1 | TRBV7-9 | . | TGTGCCAGCAGCTTAGGAGCGGTCCTCGGTGAAGCTTTCTTT | CASSLGAVLGEAFF
. | TRBJ1-5 | TRBV6-5 | few | TGTGCCAGCAGTTACCAGGGAGCCCAGCATTTT | CASSYQGAQHF
. | TRBJ1-2 | TRBV5-5 | . | TGTGCCAGCAGCTTCAAGGACGGAAACTATGGCTACACCTTC | CASSFKDGNYGYTF
. | TRBJ2-2 | TRBV2 | . | TGTGCCAGCAGGGCGGGACAGGGGGAGCTGTTTTTT | CASRAGQGELFF
TRBD1 | TRBJ1-4 | TRBV25-1 | . | TGTGCCAGCAGTCTTACGACAGGGGGCTACTATGAAAAACTGTTTTTT | CASSLTTGGYYEKLFF
. | TRBJ1-3 | TRBV20-1 | many | TGCAGTGCTAGGGGTGTTCCTGGAAACACCATATATTTT | CSARGVPGNTIYF
TRBD2 | TRBJ2-7 | TRBV6-1 | . | TGTGCCAGCAGGTCTGTGCGGGGGGTTTACAATGAGCAGTACTTC | CASRSVRGVYNEQYF
. | TRBJ2-3 | TRBV9 | . | TGTGCCAGCAGCGTAGAGAGGGATACGCAGTATTTT | CASSVERDTQYF
. | TRBJ1-4 | TRBV5-4 | many | TGTGCCAGCAGCTTGGTGGGGATTAATGAAAAACTGTTTTTT | CASSLVGINEKLFF
. | TRBJ2-5 | TRBV6-2/TRBV6-3 | many | TGTGCCAGCAGTTACAGTCAAATGTCCGGGACCCAGTACTTC | CASSYSQMSGTQYF
. | TRBJ2-7 | TRBV11-3 | . | TGTGCCAGCAGCTTAGATCAGGGCTTCTACGAGCAGTACTTC | CASSLDQGFYEQYF
. | TRBJ1-3 | TRBV2 | . | TGTGCCAGCAGTATGGGCCGAGGCGGAAACACCATATATTTT | CASSMGRGGNTIYF
TRBD1 | TRBJ1-4 | TRBV11-2 | few | TGTGCCAGCAGCCGTGTACAGGGGGCTAGTGAAAAACTGTTTTTT | CASSRVQGASEKLFF